Below, one T cell receptor (beta chain) is given with its context. Antigen unknown. This record belongs to a study of T cell responses to AZD1222 COVID-19 vaccine. Study results and limitations: Possibly, clonal diversity was underestimated; donors were largely white British and included more females. Only five or six AZD1222 recipients were seropositive at baseline. Sampling captured repertoires only after the peak T cell response. Spike-specific TCRs gained breadth and depth after people received two AZD1222 doses.

V lost 3 bases and J lost 2, with 10 bases in between. The CDR3 is 14 residues long. Germline CDR1 and CDR2: LNHNV and YYDKDF (reference sequence). Libraries were prepared by immunoSEQ multiplex PCR; TCRdb keeps only in-frame clonotypes and omits some of them. The sample has roughly 200,000 clones, roughly 92% seen once; the top ten hold less than 1.5%. The source is an adult in good health. This chain uses TRBV15 with TRBJ1-2, with a possible D match to TRBD1 (5 bases). The sample in question was peripheral blood, obtained on day 0 of AZD1222 vaccination. The CDR3 reads CATSRGTGNYGYTF. The CDR3 DNA reads as TGTGCCACCAGCAGGGGGACGGGGAACTATGGCTACACCTTC.